This T cell receptor (beta chain) was obtained from a study of identical twins. This CDR3 spans 13 amino acids. Germline V gene data show CDR1 as SGHTA and CDR2 as FQGNSA. Trimming stripped 3 bases from V and 7 bases from J, with 12 bases between. TCRdb reprocessed the 5' RACE reads with MiXCR, giving one entry per CDR3 protein. The sample has 650,000 to 750,000 distinct CDR3 sequences, around 21% seen once; the top ten hold approximately 4.5%. The data were also submitted as part of a second study, on T cells expressing NK-cell markers. From that report: In the group of eight sequenced donors, seven were HCMV-seropositive and one was seronegative.

The chain couples TRBV7-2 to TRBJ2-5; D assignment may be TRBD1 or TRBD2 (5 bases each). Sequenced sample: PBMCs. The source is a woman in her late teens or twenties in good health. Here the CDR3 reads CASSFQGPVTQYF. The DNA for the CDR3 is TGTGCCAGCAGCTTCCAGGGACCGGTGACCCAGTACTTC.